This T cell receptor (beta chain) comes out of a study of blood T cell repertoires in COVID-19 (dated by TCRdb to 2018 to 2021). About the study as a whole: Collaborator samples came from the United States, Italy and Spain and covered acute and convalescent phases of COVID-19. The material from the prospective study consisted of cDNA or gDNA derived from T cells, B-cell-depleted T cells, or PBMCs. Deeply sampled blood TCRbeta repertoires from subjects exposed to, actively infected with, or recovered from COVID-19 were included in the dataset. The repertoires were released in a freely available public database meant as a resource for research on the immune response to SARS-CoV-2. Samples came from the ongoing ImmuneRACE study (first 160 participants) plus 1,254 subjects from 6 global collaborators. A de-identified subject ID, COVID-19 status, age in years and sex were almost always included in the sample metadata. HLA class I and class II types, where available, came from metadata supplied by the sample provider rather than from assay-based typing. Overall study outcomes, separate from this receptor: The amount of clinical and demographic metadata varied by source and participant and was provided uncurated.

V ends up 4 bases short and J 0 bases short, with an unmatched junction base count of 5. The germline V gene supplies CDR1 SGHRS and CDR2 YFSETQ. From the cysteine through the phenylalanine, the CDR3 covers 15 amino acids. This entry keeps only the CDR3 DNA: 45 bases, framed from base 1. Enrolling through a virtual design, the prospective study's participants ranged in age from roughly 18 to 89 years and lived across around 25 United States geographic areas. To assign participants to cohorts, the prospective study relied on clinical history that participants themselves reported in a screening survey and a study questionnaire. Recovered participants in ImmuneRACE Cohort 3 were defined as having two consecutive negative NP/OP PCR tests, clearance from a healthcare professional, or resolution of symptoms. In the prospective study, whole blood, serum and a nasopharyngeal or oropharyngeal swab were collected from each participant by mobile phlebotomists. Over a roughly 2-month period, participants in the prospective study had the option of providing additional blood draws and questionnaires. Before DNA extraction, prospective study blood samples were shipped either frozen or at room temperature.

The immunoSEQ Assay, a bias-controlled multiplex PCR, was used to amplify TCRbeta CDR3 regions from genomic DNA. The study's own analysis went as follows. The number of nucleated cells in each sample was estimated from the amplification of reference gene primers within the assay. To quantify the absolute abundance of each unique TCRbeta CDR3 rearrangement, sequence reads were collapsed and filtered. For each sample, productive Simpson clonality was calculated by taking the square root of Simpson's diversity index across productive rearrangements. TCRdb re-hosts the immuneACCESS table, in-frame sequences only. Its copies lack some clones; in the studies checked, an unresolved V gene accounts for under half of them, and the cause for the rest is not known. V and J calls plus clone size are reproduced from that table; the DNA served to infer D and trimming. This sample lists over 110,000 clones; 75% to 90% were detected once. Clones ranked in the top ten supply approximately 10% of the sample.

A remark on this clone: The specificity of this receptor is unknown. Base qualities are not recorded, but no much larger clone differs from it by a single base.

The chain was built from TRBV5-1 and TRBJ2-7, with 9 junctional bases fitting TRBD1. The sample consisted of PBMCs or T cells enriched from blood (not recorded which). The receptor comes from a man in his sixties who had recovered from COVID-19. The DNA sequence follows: TGCGCCAGCAGCACCGCACAGGGGGCCTCCTACGAGCAGTACTTC. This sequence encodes CASSTAQGASYEQYF.